This T cell receptor beta chain derives from a study of T cell responses to AZD1222 COVID-19 vaccine. Here immunoSEQ multiplex PCR was the method, and the copy in TCRdb shows in-frame clones only, minus some. This sample has about 150,000 clones, with around 91% found just once. This clone occurred once. V gave up 5 bases and J gave up 1 base; unmatched junction bases: 0. This CDR3 spans 13 amino acids. Germline CDR1 reads MDHEN; CDR2 reads SYDVKM. The rearrangement uses TRBV28 and TRBJ2-3, with 7 bases that match TRBD1. The TCR comes from an adult who received the AZD1222 COVID-19 vaccine. Sequencing used peripheral blood, obtained 28 days after the second AZD1222 dose. CDR3 nucleotides: TGTGCCAGCAGTGGACAGGGCACAGATACGCAGTATTTT. Translating it yields CASSGQGTDTQYF. Full variable domain (outside the CDR3, taken from reference TRBV28 and TRBJ2-3): DVKVTQSSRYLVKRTGEKVFLECVQDMDHENMFWYRQDPGLGLRLIYFSYDVKMKEKGDIPEGYSVSREKKERFSLILESASTNQTSMYLCASSGQGTDTQYFGPGTRLTVL.